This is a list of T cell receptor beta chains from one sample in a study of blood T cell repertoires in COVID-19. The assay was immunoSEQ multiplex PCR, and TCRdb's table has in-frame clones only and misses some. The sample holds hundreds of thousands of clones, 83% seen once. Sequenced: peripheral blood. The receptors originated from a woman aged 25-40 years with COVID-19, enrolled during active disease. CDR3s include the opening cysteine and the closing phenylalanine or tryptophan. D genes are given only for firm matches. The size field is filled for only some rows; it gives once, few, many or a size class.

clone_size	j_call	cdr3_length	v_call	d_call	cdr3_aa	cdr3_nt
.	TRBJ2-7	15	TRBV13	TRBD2	CATRLAGGFPYEQYF	TGTGCCACCCGACTAGCGGGAGGGTTCCCCTACGAGCAGTACTTC
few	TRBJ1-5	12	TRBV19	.	CASSIDMQPQHF	TGTGCCAGTAGTATAGATATGCAGCCCCAGCATTTT
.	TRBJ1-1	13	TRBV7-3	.	CASSVMGEGEAFF	TGTGCCAGCAGCGTGATGGGGGAGGGTGAAGCTTTCTTT
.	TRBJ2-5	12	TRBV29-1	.	CSVDFSGETQYF	TGCAGCGTTGACTTTAGCGGAGAGACCCAGTACTTC
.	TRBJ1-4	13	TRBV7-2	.	CASSLEREEKLFF	TGTGCCAGCAGCTTAGAGCGGGAGGAAAAACTGTTTTTT
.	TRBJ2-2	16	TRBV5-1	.	CASSLVFGGGTGELFF	TGCGCCAGCAGCTTGGTTTTTGGGGGAGGAACCGGGGAGCTGTTTTTT
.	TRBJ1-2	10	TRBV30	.	CAWSDNGYTF	TGTGCCTGGAGTGACAACGGCTACACCTTC
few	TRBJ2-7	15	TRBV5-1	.	CASSAITGGAYEQYF	TGCGCCAGCAGCGCAATAACAGGGGGGGCCTACGAGCAGTACTTC
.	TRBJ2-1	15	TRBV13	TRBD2	CASSFSGRTGNEQFF	TGTGCCAGCAGCTTTAGCGGGAGGACGGGGAATGAGCAGTTCTTC
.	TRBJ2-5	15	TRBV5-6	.	CASSLAMAGQETQYF	TGTGCCAGCAGCTTGGCCATGGCAGGCCAAGAGACCCAGTACTTC
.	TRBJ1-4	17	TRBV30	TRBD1	CAWSAGTGDRANEKLFF	TGTGCCTGGAGTGCCGGGACAGGGGACAGGGCAAATGAAAAACTGTTTTTT
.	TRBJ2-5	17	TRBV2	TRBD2	CASSDGRLAGEQETQYF	TGTGCCAGCAGTGATGGTAGGCTAGCGGGGGAACAAGAGACCCAGTACTTC
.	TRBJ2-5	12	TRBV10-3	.	CAIRREQETQYF	TGTGCCATCAGGAGAGAACAAGAGACCCAGTACTTC
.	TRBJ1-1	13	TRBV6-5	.	CASTPSGSPEAFF	TGTGCCAGCACTCCAAGCGGCAGCCCTGAAGCTTTCTTT
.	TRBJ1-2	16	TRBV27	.	CASSLIMAQGHYGYTF	TGTGCCAGCAGTTTAATTATGGCACAGGGCCACTATGGCTACACCTTC
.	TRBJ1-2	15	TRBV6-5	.	CASSPDPTGGYGYTF	TGTGCCAGCAGTCCCGATCCCACCGGGGGCTATGGCTACACCTTC
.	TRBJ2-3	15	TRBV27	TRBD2	CASRGLAWSTDTQYF	TGTGCCAGCAGGGGACTAGCGTGGAGCACAGATACGCAGTATTTT
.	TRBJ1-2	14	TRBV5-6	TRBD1	CASRQGQTNYGYTF	TGTGCCAGCAGGCAGGGACAGACTAACTATGGCTACACCTTC
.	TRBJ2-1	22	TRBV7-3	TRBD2	CASSLFPFPGETSGRLYNEQFF	TGTGCCAGCAGCTTATTCCCATTCCCGGGGGAGACTAGCGGGAGGCTATACAATGAGCAGTTCTTC
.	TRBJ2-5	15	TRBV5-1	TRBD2	CASSLAAAGGETQYF	TGCGCCAGCAGCTTGGCTGCAGCCGGGGGGGAGACCCAGTACTTC